The rows below give T cell receptor beta chains drawn from one sample of a study of T-cell memory formation after mild COVID-19. TCRdb called the 5' RACE reads again in MiXCR, with one record for every CDR3 protein. The sample lists approximately 450,000 distinct CDR3 sequences; about 20% were seen once. The sample consisted of PBMCs or a T cell subset sorted from them (not recorded which). The source is an adult woman who had mild COVID-19 (a few samples of this study predate the infection). Cell type and time point are not known. CDR3s include the opening cysteine and the closing phenylalanine or tryptophan. The order of the fields is D gene, J gene, V gene, clone size, CDR3 DNA, CDR3 protein. A D gene is named only where the DNA matches it firmly. Some rows mark clone size as missing; the rest say once, few, many or name a class of expanded clone.

NA | TRBJ2-3 | TRBV9 | few | TGTGCCAGCAGCGTATCTGCAGATACGCAGTATTTT | CASSVSADTQYF
NA | TRBJ2-7 | TRBV7-8 | NA | TGTGCCAGCAGCTTAGATCCGCAGGGGGGACTAGCCTACGAGCAGTACTTC | CASSLDPQGGLAYEQYF
TRBD2 | TRBJ2-7 | TRBV12-3/TRBV12-4 | NA | TGTGCCAGCAGTCCCCTTGGGGGTAGCGGGGGGCTCTCCTACGAGCAGTACTTC | CASSPLGGSGGLSYEQYF
NA | TRBJ2-3 | TRBV5-1 | NA | TGCGCCAGCAGCTCACCTCCGGGACTGCTGAGCACAGATACGCAGTATTTT | CASSSPPGLLSTDTQYF
TRBD2 | TRBJ2-3 | TRBV2 | many | TGTGCCAGCCTGGGGACTAGCGGTAAAGGGGATACGCAGTATTTT | CASLGTSGKGDTQYF
NA | TRBJ2-5 | TRBV27 | NA | TGTGCCAGCAGTTTATGGGGGGCGGTATTGGAGACCCAGTACTTC | CASSLWGAVLETQYF
NA | TRBJ1-4 | TRBV5-1 | few | TGCGCCAGCAGCCTCGACGGAAATGAAAAACTGTTTTTT | CASSLDGNEKLFF
TRBD2 | TRBJ2-7 | TRBV5-1 | once | TGCGCCAGCAGCGGGGATAGCGGGGTTGACGAGCAGTACTTC | CASSGDSGVDEQYF
NA | TRBJ2-1 | TRBV19 | few | TGTGCCAGTAGTATAGATCTGCACAATGAGCAGTTCTTC | CASSIDLHNEQFF
NA | TRBJ2-7 | TRBV6-2/TRBV6-3 | NA | TGTGCCAGCAGTTCCCTCAGGGGCGAGCAGTACTTC | CASSSLRGEQYF
NA | TRBJ2-1 | TRBV11-2 | NA | TGTGCCAGCATCTCCGTTAGGGGGGCGCTTCATTTTCCCTACAATGAGCAGTTCTTC | CASISVRGALHFPYNEQFF
TRBD1 | TRBJ1-6 | TRBV9 | few | TGTGCCAGCAGCGCAGAACAGGGGGCAGGATCACCCCTCCACTTT | CASSAEQGAGSPLHF
NA | TRBJ2-2 | TRBV12-3/TRBV12-4 | NA | TGTGCCAGCAGATCTAAGACGAACACCGGGGAGCTGTTTTTT | CASRSKTNTGELFF
TRBD2 | TRBJ2-3 | TRBV24-1 | NA | TGTGCCACCAGTGATTTGCCGACTAGCGGGAGTCAGTGGGATACGCAGTATTTT | CATSDLPTSGSQWDTQYF